The clone carrying this T cell receptor beta chain was counted only a few times. Its antigen remains unknown. The data are from a study of T-cell memory formation after mild COVID-19. Background on the study: TCR clusters largely stayed donor specific. The study, taken as a whole, reports: Detection of some responders pre-infection suggested pre-existing cross-reactive memory T cells participated. Clones which contracted sat mainly in CM and EM if CD4+, and in EMRA if CD8+.

TCRdb processed the 5' RACE reads anew with MiXCR; each CDR3 protein has one entry. The sample includes hundreds of thousands of distinct CDR3 sequences, roughly 15% of them seen just once. Germline V gives CDR1 SQVTM, CDR2 ANQGSEA. The CDR3 has 13 residues. Losses at the gene ends were 2 bases for V and 4 bases for J; bases not matched to a gene: 3. Sequencing was carried out using PBMCs or a T cell subset sorted from them (not recorded which). V is TRBV29-1 and J is TRBJ1-1, with TRBD1 matching 8 bases. This TCR came from a man younger than 35 who had mild COVID-19 (a few samples of this study predate the infection). Cell type and time point are not known. The CDR3 loop reads CSVEQGAITEAFF. CDR3 in DNA: TGCAGCGTTGAACAGGGGGCTATCACTGAAGCTTTCTTT.